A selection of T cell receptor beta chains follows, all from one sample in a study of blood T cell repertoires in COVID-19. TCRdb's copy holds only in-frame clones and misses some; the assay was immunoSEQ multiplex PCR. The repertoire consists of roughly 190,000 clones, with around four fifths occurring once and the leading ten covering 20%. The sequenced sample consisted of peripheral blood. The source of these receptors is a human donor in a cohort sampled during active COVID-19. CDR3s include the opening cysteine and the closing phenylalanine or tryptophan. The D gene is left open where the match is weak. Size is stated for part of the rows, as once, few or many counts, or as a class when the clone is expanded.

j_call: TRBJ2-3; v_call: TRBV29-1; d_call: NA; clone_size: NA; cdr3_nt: TGCAGCGTTGAAGGAGGTCGGGATAGCACAGATACGCAGTATTTT; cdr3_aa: CSVEGGRDSTDTQYF
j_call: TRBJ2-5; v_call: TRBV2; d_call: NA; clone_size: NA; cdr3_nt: TGTGCCAGCCACCCGGCAGGCCAAACGGAGACCCAGTACTTC; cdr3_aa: CASHPAGQTETQYF
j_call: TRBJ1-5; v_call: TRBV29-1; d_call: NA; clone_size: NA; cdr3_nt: TGCAGCGTCCTAGGCCTACAGGGTCAGCCCCAGCATTTT; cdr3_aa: CSVLGLQGQPQHF
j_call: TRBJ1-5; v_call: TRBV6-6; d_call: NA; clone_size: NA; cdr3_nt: TGTGCCAGCAGTTACTCTGTCACCCCTAATAATCAGCCCCAGCATTTT; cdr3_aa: CASSYSVTPNNQPQHF
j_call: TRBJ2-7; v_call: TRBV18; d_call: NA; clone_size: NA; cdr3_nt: TGTGCCAGCTCACCAAGAGCGGGCCCCAAGTTGAACGAGCAGTACTTC; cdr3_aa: CASSPRAGPKLNEQYF
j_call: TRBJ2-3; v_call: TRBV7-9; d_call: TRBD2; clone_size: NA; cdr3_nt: TGTGCCAGCAACTTACGCCCGACTAGCGGGTATAGCACAGATACGCAGTATTTT; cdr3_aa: CASNLRPTSGYSTDTQYF
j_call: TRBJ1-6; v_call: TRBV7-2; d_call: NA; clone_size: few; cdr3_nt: TGTGCCAGCAGCTCACATACAGGGAAGAATTCACCCCTCCACTTT; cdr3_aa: CASSSHTGKNSPLHF
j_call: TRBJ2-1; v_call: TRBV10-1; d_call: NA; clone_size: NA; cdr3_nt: TGCGCCAGCAGTCCTGGTAGCGGACAGGCCACTTACAATGAGCAGTTCTTC; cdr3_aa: CASSPGSGQATYNEQFF
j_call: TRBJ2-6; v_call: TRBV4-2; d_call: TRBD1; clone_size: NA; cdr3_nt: TGTGCCAGCAGCCAAAGGGGACAGGGGACTGGGGCCAACGTCCTGACTTTC; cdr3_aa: CASSQRGQGTGANVLTF
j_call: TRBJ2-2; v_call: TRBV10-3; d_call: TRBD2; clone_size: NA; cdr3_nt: TGTGCCGCCGGGGGGACTCCGAACACCGGGGAGCTGTTTTTT; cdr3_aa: CAAGGTPNTGELFF
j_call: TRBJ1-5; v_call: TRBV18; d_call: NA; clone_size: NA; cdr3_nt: TGTGCCAGCTCACCACCATCAGGGGATCAGCCCCAGCATTTT; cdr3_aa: CASSPPSGDQPQHF
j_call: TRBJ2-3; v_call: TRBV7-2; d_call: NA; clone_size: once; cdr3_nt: TGTGCCAGCAGCTTAGATGGCGGGAGCACAGATACGCAGTATTTT; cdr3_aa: CASSLDGGSTDTQYF
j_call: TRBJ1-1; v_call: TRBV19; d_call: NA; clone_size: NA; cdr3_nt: TGTGCCAGTAGTATAGGGAGAACAGGGAGCACTGAAGCTTTCTTT; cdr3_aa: CASSIGRTGSTEAFF
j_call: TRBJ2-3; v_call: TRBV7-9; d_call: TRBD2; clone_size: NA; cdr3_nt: TGTGCCAGCAGCCGGACTAGCGGGAGGTCGACTAGCACAGATACGCAGTATTTT; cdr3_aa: CASSRTSGRSTSTDTQYF
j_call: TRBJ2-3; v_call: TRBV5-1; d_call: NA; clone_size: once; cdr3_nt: TGCGCCAGCAGCCCCGACTACACAGATACGCAGTATTTT; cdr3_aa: CASSPDYTDTQYF
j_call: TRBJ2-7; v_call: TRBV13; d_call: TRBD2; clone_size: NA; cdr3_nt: TGTGCCAGCAGCTTTAGACTAGCGGGAGTCTACGAGCAGTACTTC; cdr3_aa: CASSFRLAGVYEQYF
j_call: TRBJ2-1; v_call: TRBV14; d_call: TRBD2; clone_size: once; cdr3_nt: TGTGCCAGCAGCCAAGGACGGTCCCTAGCGGGAGGGCCCCTCTCCTACAATGAGCAGTTCTTC; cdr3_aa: CASSQGRSLAGGPLSYNEQFF
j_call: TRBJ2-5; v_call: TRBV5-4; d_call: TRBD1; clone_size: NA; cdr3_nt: TGTGCCAGCAGCGGCCAGGGGGCCGGAGAGACCCAGTACTTC; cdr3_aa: CASSGQGAGETQYF
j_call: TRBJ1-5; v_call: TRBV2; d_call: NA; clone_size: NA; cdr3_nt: TGTGCCAGCAGTGAAGAAGGTCCGACTAATCAGCCCCAGCATTTT; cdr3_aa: CASSEEGPTNQPQHF
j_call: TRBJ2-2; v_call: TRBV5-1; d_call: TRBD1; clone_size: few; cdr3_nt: TGCGCCAGCAGCTTGGGACAGGGTATTACCGGGGAGCTGTTTTTT; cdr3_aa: CASSLGQGITGELFF
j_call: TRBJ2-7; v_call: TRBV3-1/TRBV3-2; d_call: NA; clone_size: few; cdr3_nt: TGTGCCAGCAGCCTAAGCAGGGCGTCCTACGAGCAGTACTTC; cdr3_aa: CASSLSRASYEQYF